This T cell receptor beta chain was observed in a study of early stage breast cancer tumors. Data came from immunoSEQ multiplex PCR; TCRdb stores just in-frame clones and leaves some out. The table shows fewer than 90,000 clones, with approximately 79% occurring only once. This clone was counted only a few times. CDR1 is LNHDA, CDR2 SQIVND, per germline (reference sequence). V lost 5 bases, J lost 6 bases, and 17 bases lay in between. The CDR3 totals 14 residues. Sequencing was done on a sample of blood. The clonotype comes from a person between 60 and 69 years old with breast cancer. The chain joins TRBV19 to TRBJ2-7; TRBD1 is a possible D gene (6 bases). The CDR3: CASSADAQGREQYF. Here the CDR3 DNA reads TGTGCCAGTAGTGCCGACGCGCAGGGGCGCGAGCAGTACTTC. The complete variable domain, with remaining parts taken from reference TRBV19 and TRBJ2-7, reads DGGITQSPKYLFRKEGQNVTLSCEQNLNHDAMYWYRQDPGQGLRLIYYSQIVNDFQKGDIAEGYSVSREKKESFPLTVTSAQKNPTAFYLCASSADAQGREQYFGPGTRLTVT.